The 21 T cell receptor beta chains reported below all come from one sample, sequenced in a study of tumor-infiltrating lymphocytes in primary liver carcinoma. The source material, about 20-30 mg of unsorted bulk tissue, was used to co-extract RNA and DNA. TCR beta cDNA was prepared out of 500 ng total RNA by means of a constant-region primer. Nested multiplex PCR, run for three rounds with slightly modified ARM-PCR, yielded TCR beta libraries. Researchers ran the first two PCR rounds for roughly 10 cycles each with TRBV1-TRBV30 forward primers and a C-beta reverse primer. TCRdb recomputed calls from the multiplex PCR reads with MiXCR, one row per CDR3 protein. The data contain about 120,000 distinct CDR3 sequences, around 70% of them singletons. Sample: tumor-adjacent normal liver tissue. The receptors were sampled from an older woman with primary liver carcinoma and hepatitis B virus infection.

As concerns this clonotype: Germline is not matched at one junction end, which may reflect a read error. This CDR3 is CSVEALGTVGVSTDTQYF. The CDR3 region has the DNA TGCAGCGTTGAAGCGTTAGGCACGGTGGGGGTTAGCACAGATACACAGTATTTT. The chain uses TRBV29-1 and TRBJ2-3; D may match TRBD1 or TRBD2 (5 bases each). The germline V gene has CDR1 SQVTM and CDR2 ANQGSEA. The CDR3 is 18 amino acids.

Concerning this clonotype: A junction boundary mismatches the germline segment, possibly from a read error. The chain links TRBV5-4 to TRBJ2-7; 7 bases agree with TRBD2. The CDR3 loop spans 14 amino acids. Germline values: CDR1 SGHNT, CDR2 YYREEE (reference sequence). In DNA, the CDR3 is TGTGCCAGCAGCTTGGGTGGGGGGGTCTACGAACAGTACTTC. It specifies CASSLGGGVYEQYF.

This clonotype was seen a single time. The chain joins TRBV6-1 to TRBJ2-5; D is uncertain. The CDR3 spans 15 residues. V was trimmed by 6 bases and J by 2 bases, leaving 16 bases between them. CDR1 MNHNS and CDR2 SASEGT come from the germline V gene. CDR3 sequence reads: CASSWIGATQETQYF. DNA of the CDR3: TGTGCCAGCAGCTGGATAGGAGCTACACAAGAGACCCAGTACTTC.

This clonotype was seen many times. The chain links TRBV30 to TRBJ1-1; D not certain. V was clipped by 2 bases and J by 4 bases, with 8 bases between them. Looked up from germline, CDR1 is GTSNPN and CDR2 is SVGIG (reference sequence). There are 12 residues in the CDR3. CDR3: CAWSYESTEAFF. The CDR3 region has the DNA TGTGCCTGGAGTTACGAGTCCACTGAAGCTTTCTTT.

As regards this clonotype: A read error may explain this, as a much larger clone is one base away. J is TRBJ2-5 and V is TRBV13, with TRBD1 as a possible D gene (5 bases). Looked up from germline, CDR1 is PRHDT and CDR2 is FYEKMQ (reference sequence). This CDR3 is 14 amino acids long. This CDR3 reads CGSSFGRVQETQYF. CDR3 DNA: TGTGGCAGCAGCTTCGGCAGGGTACAAGAGACCCAGTACTTC.

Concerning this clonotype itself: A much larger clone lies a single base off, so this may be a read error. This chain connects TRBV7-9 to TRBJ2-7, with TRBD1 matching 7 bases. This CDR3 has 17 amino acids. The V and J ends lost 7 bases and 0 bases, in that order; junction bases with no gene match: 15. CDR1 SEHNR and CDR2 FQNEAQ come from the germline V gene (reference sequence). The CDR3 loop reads CASNSPLRGQSSYEQYF. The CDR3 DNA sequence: TGTGCCAGCAACTCCCCTTTGAGGGGACAGAGCTCCTACGAGCAGTACTTC. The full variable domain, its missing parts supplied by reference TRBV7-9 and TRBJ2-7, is DTGVSQNPRHKITKRGQNVTFRCDPISEHNRLYWYRQTLGQGPEFLTYFQNEAQLEKSRLLSDRFSAERPKGSFSTLEIQRTEQGDSAMYLCASNSPLRGQSSYEQYFGPGTRLTVT.

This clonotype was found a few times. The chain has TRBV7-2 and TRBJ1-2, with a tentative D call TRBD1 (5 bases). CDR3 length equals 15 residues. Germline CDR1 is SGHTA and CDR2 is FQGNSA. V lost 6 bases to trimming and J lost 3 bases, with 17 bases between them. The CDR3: CASSPPGRRDYGYTF. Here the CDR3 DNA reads TGTGCCAGCAGTCCCCCGGGGCGGCGGGACTATGGCTACACCTTC.

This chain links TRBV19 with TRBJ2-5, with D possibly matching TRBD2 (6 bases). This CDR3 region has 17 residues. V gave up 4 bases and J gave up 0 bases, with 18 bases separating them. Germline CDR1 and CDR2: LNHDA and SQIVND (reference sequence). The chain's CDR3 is CASSTAPGLVYQETQYF. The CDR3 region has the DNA TGTGCCAGTAGTACGGCTCCGGGACTCGTCTACCAAGAGACCCAGTACTTC.

In DNA, the CDR3 is TGTGACAACAGCTCAGACACTAGTTCCTACGAGCAGTACTTC. As protein: CDNSSDTSSYEQYF. The chain recombines TRBV11-2 with TRBJ2-7; perhaps TRBD2 as D (5 bases). The length of the CDR3 is 14 residues. CDR1 is SGHAT and CDR2 is FQNNGV in the germline V gene.

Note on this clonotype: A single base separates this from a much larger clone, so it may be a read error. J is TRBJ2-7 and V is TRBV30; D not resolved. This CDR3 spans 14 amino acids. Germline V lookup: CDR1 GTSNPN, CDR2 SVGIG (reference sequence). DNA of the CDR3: TGTGCCTGGAGTGTACTGTCCTCGACCTACGAGCGGTACTTC. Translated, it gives CAWSVLSSTYERYF.

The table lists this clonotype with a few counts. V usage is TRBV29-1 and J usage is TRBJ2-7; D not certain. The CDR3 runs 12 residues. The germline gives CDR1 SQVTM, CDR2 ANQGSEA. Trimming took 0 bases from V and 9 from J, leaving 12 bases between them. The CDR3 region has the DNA TGCAGCGTTGAAGAAAAGGGCCGCGGGCAGTACTTC. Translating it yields CSVEEKGRGQYF.

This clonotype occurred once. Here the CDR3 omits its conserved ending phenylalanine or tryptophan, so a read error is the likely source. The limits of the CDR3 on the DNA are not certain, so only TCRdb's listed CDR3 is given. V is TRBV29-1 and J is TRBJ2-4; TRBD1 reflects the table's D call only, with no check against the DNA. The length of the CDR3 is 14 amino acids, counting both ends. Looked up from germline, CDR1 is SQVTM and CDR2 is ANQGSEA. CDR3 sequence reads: CSVWTGTHGNIQYI.

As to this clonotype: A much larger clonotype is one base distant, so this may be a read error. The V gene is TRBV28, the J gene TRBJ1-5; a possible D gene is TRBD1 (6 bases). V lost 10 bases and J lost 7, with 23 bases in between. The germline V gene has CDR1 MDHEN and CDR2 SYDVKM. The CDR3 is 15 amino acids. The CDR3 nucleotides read TGTGCCAACAGAACCCCCGGGGGGCTCGGGCAGCCCCAGCATTTT. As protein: CANRTPGGLGQPQHF.

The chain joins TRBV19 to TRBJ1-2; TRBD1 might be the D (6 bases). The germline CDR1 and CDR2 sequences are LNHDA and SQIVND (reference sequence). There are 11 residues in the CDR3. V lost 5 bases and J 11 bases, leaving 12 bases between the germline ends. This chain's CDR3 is CASSPGTRYTF. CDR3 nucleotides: TGTGCCAGTAGTCCTGGGACAAGATACACCTTC.

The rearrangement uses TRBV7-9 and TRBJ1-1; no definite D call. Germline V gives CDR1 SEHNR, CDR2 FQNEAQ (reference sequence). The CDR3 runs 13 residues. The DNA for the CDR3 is TGTGGCGGCAGCCCAGACGGTTACACTGAAGCTTTCTTT. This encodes CGGSPDGYTEAFF.

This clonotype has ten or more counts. The CDR3 nucleotides are TGTGCCAGCAGCTTTGACGGGAGTACAGATACGCAGTATTTT. Its protein is CASSFDGSTDTQYF. The genes are TRBV11-2 and TRBJ2-3; tentative D call: TRBD2 (6 bases). Germline values: CDR1 SGHAT, CDR2 FQNNGV. The CDR3 is 14 residues long. Trimming pared 3 bases from V and 3 bases from J, leaving 10 bases between.

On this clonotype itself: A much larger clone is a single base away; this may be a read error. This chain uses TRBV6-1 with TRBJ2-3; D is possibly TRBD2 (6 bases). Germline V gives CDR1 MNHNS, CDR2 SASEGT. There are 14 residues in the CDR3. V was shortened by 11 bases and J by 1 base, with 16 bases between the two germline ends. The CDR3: CACIFGEGTDTQYF. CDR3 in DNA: TGTGCCTGCATCTTCGGGGAGGGCACAGATACGCAGTATTTT.

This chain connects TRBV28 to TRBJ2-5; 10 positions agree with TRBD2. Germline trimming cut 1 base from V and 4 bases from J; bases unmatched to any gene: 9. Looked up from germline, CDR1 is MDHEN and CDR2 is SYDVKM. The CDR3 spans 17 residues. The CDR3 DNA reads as TGTGCCAGCAGTTTATTGGTTGGGCTAGCGGGAGCAGAGACCCAGTACTTC. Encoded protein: CASSLLVGLAGAETQYF.

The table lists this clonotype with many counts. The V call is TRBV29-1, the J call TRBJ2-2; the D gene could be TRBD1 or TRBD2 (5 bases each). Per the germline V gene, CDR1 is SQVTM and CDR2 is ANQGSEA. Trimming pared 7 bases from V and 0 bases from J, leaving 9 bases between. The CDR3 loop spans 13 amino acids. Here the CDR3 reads CSAGTANTGELFF. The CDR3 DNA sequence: TGCAGCGCCGGGACGGCGAACACCGGGGAGCTGTTTTTT.

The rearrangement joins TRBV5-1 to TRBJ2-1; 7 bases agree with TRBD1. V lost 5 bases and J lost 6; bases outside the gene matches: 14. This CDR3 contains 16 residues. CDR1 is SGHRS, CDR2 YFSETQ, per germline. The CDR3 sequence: CASSEIRQGLGNEQFF. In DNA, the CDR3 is TGCGCCAGCAGTGAGATTAGACAGGGATTGGGCAATGAGCAGTTCTTC.

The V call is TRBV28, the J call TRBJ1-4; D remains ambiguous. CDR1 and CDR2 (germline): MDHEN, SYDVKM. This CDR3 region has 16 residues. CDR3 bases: TGTGCTTCAAATGAGGCAGCTATTGGGGAAAGTGAAAAACTGTTTTTT. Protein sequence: CASNEAAIGESEKLFF. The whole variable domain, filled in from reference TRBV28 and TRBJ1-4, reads DVKVTQSSRYLVKRTGEKVFLECVQDMDHENMFWYRQDPGLGLRLIYFSYDVKMKEKGDIPEGYSVSREKKERFSLILESASTNQTSMYLCASNEAAIGESEKLFFGSGTQLSVL.